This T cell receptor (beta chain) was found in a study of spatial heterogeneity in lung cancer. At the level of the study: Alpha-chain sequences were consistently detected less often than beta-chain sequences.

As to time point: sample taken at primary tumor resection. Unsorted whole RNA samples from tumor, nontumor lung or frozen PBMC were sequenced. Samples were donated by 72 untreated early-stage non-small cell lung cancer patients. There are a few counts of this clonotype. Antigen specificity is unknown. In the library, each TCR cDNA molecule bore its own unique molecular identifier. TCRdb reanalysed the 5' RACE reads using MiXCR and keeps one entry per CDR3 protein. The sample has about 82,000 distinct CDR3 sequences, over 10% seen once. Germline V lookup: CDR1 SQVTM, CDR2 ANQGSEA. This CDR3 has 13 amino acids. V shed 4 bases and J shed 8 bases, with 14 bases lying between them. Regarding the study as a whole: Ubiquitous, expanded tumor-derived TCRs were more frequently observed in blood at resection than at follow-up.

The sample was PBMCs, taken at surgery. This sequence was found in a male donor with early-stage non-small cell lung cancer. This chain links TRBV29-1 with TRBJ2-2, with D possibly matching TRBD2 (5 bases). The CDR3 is CSVGRSSSGELFF. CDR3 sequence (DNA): TGCAGCGTTGGGAGGTCCTCGTCGGGGGAGCTGTTTTTT.